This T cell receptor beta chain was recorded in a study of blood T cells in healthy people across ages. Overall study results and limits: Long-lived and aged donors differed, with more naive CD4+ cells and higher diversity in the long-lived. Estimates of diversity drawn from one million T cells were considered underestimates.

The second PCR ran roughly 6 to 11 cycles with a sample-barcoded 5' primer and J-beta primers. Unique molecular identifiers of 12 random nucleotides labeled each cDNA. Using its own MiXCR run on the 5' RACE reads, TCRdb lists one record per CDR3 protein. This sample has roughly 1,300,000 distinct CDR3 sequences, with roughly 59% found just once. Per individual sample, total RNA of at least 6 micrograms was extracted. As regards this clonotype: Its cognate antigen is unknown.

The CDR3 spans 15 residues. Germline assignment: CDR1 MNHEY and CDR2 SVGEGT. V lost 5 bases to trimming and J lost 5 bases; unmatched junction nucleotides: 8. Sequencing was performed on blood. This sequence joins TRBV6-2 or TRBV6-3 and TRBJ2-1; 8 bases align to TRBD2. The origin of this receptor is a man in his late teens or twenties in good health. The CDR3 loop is CASSAGGGLHNEQFF. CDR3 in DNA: TGTGCCAGCAGTGCCGGGGGGGGCCTCCACAATGAGCAGTTCTTC.